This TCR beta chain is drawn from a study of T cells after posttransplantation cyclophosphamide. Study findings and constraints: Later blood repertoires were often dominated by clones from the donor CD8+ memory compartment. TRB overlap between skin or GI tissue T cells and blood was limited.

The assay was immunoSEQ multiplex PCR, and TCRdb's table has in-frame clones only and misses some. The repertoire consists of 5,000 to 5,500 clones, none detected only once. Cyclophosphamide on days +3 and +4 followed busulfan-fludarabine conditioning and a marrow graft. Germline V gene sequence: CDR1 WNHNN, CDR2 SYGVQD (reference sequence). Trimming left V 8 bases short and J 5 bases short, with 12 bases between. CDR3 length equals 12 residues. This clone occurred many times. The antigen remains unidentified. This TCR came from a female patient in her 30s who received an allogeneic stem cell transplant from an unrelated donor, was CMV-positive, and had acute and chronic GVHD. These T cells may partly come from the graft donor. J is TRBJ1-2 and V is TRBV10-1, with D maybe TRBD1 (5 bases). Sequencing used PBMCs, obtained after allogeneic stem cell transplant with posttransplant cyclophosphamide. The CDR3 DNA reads TGCGCCAGCTCTGACAGCTCATATGGCTACACCTTC. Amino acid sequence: CASSDSSYGYTF.